What follows is one T cell receptor beta chain and its context. The J segment lost 3 bases and the V segment lost 7 bases, leaving 5 bases of the junction unmatched. Germline CDR1 is MNHEY and CDR2 is SMNVEV (reference sequence). CDR3 size: 14 residues. This PCR relied on a set of 60 Vbeta primers and 13 Jbeta primers. This table comes from immunoSEQ multiplex PCR, and its TCRdb copy is limited to in-frame clones, with some not included. The sample shows 130,000 to 150,000 clones, roughly 82% of them seen only once. This specimen comes from a study of cytomegalovirus exposure and HLA in healthy donors.

This sequence joins TRBV27 and TRBJ2-2, with 7 bases fitting TRBD1. Sequencing input: PBMCs. The TCR was taken from a young man in good health and CMV-seropositive. The CDR3 loop reads CASTFQGDTGELFF. DNA of the CDR3: TGTGCCAGCACCTTCCAGGGGGACACCGGGGAGCTGTTTTTT.